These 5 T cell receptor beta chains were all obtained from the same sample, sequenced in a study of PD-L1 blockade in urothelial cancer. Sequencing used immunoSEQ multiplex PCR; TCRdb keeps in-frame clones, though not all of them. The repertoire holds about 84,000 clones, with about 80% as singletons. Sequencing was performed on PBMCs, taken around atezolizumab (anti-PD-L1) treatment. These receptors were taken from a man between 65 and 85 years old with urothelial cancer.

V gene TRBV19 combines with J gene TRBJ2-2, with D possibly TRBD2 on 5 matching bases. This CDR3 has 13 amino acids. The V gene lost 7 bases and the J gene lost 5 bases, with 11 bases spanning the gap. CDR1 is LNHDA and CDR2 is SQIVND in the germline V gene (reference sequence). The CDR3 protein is CASIDRGTGELFF. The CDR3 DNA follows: TGTGCCAGTATTGACCGAGGGACCGGGGAGCTGTTTTTT.

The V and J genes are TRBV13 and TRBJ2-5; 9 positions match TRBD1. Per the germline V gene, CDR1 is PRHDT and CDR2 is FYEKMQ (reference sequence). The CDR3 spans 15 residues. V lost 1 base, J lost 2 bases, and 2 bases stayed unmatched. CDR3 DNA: TGTGCCAGCAGCTTAGAGGGACAGGGACAAGAGACCCAGTACTTC. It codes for CASSLEGQGQETQYF.

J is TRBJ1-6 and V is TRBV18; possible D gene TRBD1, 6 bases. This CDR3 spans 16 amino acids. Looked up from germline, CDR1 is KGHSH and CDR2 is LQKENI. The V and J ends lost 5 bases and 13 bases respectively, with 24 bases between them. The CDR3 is CASSATNRVGSSPLHF. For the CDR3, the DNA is TGTGCCAGCTCAGCAACCAACAGGGTCGGGTCTTCTCCCCTCCACTTT.

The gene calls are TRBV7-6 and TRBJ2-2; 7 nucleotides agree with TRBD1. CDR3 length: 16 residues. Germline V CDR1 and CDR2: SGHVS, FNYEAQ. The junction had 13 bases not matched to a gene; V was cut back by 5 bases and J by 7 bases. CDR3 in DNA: TGTGCCAGCAGCCCTCAGCCCTACAGGGGCCACGGGGAGCTGTTTTTT. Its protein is CASSPQPYRGHGELFF.

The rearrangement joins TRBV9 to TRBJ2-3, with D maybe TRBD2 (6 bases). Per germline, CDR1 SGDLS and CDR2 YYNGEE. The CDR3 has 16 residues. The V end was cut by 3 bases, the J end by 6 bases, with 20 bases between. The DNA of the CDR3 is TGTGCCAGCAGCGCTAGGACTACCCTTCGGGGGGATACGCAGTATTTT. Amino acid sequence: CASSARTTLRGDTQYF. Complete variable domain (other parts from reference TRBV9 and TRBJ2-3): DSGVTQTPKHLITATGQRVTLRCSPRSGDLSVYWYQQSLDQGLQFLIQYYNGEERAKGNILERFSAQQFPDLHSELNLSSLELGDSALYFCASSARTTLRGDTQYFGPGTRLTVL.